This T cell receptor beta chain was identified during a study of CD8 T cells in Susac syndrome. About the study: Intravenous immunoglobulin alone or corticosteroids were being given to patients with Susac syndrome at blood draw, unless they were therapy-naive.

A remark on this clonotype: The antigen remains undetermined.

TEMRA cells were FACS-enriched, and CD8+ and CD4+ T cells were isolated negatively. cDNA came from around 0.5 to 1 ug RNA primed by random hexamers. TCRdb reanalysed the immunoSEQ multiplex PCR reads using MiXCR and keeps one entry per CDR3 protein. The top ten clones hold 0.065% to 0.095% of a sample with roughly 140,000 distinct CDR3 sequences, approximately 96% of them seen once. Study-wide findings and caveats: None of the CD4+ T cell repertoires in Susac syndrome showed clonal expansion.

Germline CDR1 is SQVTM and CDR2 is ANQGSEA. This CDR3 region has 12 residues. The V end was cut by 4 bases, the J end by 5 bases, with 11 bases between. This receptor was obtained from a human donor with Susac syndrome. This chain joins TRBV29-1 and TRBJ2-5, with D possibly TRBD2 on 5 matching bases. The sample was CD4+ T cells from PBMCs. CDR3 region: CSVGHGGETQYF. CDR3 in DNA: TGCAGCGTTGGCCACGGCGGGGAGACCCAGTACTTC.